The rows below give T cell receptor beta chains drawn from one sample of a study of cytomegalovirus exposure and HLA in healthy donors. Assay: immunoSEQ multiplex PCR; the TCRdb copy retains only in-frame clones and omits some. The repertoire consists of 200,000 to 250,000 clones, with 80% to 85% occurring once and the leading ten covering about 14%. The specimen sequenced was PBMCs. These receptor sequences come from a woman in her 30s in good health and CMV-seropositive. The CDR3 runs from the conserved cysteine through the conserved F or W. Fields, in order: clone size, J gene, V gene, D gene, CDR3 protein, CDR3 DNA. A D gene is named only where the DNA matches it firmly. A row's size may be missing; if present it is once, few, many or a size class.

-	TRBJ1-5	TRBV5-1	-	CASSLGLGGFNQPQHF	TGCGCCAGCAGCTTGGGGCTGGGAGGGTTCAATCAGCCCCAGCATTTT
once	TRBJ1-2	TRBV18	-	CASSPQGSYYGYTF	TGTGCCAGCTCACCACAGGGATCGTACTATGGCTACACCTTC
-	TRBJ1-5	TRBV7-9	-	CASSLGPNRLRSNQPQHF	TGTGCCAGCAGCTTAGGGCCCAACCGCCTTAGGAGCAATCAGCCCCAGCATTTT
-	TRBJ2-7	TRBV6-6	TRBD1	CASSRGQASSYEQYF	TGTGCCAGCAGTAGAGGACAGGCTAGCTCCTACGAGCAGTACTTC
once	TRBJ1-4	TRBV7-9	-	CASSLAFSEKLFF	TGTGCCAGCAGCTTAGCGTTTAGTGAAAAACTGTTTTTT
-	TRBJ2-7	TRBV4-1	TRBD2	CASSPGRGELSYEQYF	TGCGCCAGCAGCCCCGGGAGGGGGGAACTGTCCTACGAGCAGTACTTC
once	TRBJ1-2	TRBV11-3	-	CASSGQQGYGYTF	TGTGCCAGCAGCGGACAGCAGGGATATGGCTACACCTTC
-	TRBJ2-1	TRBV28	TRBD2	CASSLGASGKNEQFF	TGTGCCAGCAGTCTGGGGGCTAGCGGGAAAAATGAGCAGTTCTTC
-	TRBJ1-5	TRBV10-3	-	CAIGVSSNQPQHF	TGTGCCATCGGAGTTAGTTCCAATCAGCCCCAGCATTTT
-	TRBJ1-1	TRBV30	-	CAWSVEGPGAFF	TGTGCCTGGAGTGTAGAGGGTCCGGGAGCTTTCTTT
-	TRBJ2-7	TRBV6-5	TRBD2	CASSYSGTSDSYEQYF	TGTGCCAGCAGTTACTCCGGGACTAGCGACTCCTACGAGCAGTACTTC
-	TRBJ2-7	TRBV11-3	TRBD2	CASSLALAGRSSYEQYF	TGTGCCAGCAGCTTAGCGCTAGCGGGAAGGAGCTCCTACGAGCAGTACTTC
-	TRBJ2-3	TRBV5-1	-	CASGRTAGTDTQYF	TGCGCCAGTGGGAGGACAGCGGGTACAGATACGCAGTATTTT
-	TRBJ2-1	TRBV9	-	CANSALLRGEQFF	TGTGCCAACAGCGCCCTCCTTAGGGGGGAGCAGTTCTTC
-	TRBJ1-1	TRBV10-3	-	CAISEGRVNTEAFF	TGTGCCATCAGTGAGGGCAGAGTTAACACTGAAGCTTTCTTT
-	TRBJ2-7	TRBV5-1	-	CASSFLTTGPYEQYF	TGCGCCAGCAGCTTTTTGACGACAGGACCCTACGAGCAGTACTTC
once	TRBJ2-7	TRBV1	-	CTSSQISGIPYEQYF	TGCACCAGCAGCCAAATTAGCGGGATCCCCTACGAGCAGTACTTC
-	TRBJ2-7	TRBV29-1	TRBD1	CSAKQGFEQYF	TGCAGCGCCAAACAGGGGTTCGAGCAGTACTTC
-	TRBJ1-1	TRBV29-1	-	CSVEDWGRGRVNTEAFF	TGCAGCGTTGAAGACTGGGGGAGGGGACGCGTGAACACTGAAGCTTTCTTT
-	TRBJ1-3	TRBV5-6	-	CASSLGIGASSGNTIYF	TGTGCCAGCAGCTTGGGGATAGGGGCCTCCTCTGGAAACACCATATATTTT
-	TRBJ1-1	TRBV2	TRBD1	CASSVDRGKVAFF	TGTGCCAGCAGCGTAGACAGGGGGAAGGTGGCTTTCTTT
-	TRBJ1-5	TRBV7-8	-	CASSLGQSNQPQHF	TGTGCCAGCAGCTTAGGACAGAGCAATCAGCCCCAGCATTTT
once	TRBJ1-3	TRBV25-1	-	CASSDAGFDIGNTIYF	TGTGCCAGCAGTGATGCAGGGTTCGATATTGGAAACACCATATATTTT
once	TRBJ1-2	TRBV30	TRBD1	CAWISRDRDWGGYTF	TGTGCCTGGATCAGCCGGGACAGGGATTGGGGTGGCTACACCTTC
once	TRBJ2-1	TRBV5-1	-	CASSYNGGEQFF	TGCGCCAGCAGCTATAATGGGGGTGAGCAGTTCTTC
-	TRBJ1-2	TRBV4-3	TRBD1	CASSQDLVNRGYGYTF	TGCGCCAGCAGCCAAGATTTGGTTAACAGGGGCTATGGCTACACCTTC
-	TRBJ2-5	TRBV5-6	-	CASSYRRAGQETQYF	TGTGCCAGCAGCTATCGCAGGGCGGGCCAAGAGACCCAGTACTTC
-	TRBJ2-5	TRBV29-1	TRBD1	CSVDRSGQGEETQYF	TGCAGCGTTGATCGATCGGGACAGGGGGAAGAGACCCAGTACTTC
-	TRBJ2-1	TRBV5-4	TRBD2	CASSTGTSGRYNEQFF	TGTGCCAGCAGCACGGGGACTAGCGGGAGGTACAATGAGCAGTTCTTC
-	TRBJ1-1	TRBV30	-	CAWNRNTEAFF	TGTGCCTGGAACCGGAACACTGAAGCTTTCTTT
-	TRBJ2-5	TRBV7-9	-	CASSPGQETQYF	TGTGCCAGCAGCCCGGGGCAAGAGACCCAGTACTTC
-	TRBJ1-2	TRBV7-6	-	CASSLAALENGYTF	TGTGCCAGCAGCTTGGCCGCATTGGAAAATGGCTACACCTTC
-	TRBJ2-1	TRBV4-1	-	CASSQVGLGTYNEQFF	TGCGCCAGCAGCCAAGTGGGACTTGGAACGTACAATGAGCAGTTCTTC
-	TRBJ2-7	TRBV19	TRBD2	CASSIGTSGGSEQYF	TGTGCCAGTAGTATCGGTACTAGCGGGGGATCCGAGCAGTACTTC
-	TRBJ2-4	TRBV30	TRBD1	CAWTGQGAQNIQYF	TGTGCCTGGACGGGACAGGGGGCGCAAAACATTCAGTACTTC
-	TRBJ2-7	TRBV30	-	CAWSAGISYEQYF	TGTGCCTGGAGTGCAGGGATCTCCTACGAGCAGTACTTC
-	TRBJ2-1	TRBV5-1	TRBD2	CASSGGTSGSPDEQFF	TGCGCCAGCAGCGGCGGGACTAGCGGGAGTCCCGATGAGCAGTTCTTC
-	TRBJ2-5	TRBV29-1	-	CSASVETQYF	TGCAGCGCTAGCGTGGAGACCCAGTACTTC
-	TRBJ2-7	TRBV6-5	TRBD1	CASSRGGQGYEQYF	TGTGCCAGCAGTAGGGGAGGACAGGGCTACGAGCAGTACTTC
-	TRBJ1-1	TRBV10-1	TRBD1	CASSPDRERAFF	TGCGCCAGCAGTCCAGACAGGGAGAGAGCTTTCTTT
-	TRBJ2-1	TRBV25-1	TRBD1	CASSESRWTGGSYNEQFF	TGTGCCAGCAGTGAATCCCGGTGGACAGGGGGCTCCTACAATGAGCAGTTCTTC
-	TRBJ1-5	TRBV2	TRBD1	CASRGGTEGATQHF	TGTGCCAGCAGGGGGGGGACAGAGGGAGCGACCCAGCATTTT
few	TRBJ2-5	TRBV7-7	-	CASSLAGAWGETQYF	TGTGCTAGCAGCTTAGCAGGCGCGTGGGGAGAGACCCAGTACTTC
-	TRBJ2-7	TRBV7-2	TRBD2	CASSLAIAGEAEQYF	TGTGCCAGCAGCTTAGCGATTGCGGGAGAGGCCGAGCAGTACTTC
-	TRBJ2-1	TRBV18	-	CASSPTDANEQFF	TGTGCCAGCTCACCAACAGACGCCAATGAGCAGTTCTTC
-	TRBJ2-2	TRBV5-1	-	CASTITGPGELFF	TGCGCCAGCACCATTACGGGGCCTGGGGAGCTGTTTTTT